The rows below give T cell receptor beta chains drawn from one sample of a study of blood T cell repertoires in COVID-19. Profiled with immunoSEQ multiplex PCR; TCRdb holds only in-frame clones, not every one. The table includes approximately 230,000 clones, less than 90% detected once. The sequenced material came from peripheral blood. The receptors come from a man aged 25-40 years with active or convalescent COVID-19. CDR3s leave out the opening cysteine and the closing phenylalanine or tryptophan. Rows may omit the clone size; those that give it use once, few, many or a size class.

V gene	clone size	CDR3 protein
TRBV28	NA	ASSITGGAEAF
TRBV11-3	once	ASSFIPTGAANEKLF
TRBV28	NA	ATKDRRYALNEKLF
TRBV11-3	NA	ASSPRTGIEDTQY
TRBV14	few	ASSQEGGPSYEQY
TRBV5-1	NA	ASSSFLAGGTSYEQY
TRBV28	NA	ASTGHSNQPQH
TRBV25-1	NA	ASSDPRGAKSTEAF
TRBV4-2	NA	ASSPAVEAGRGNTGELF
TRBV7-2	NA	ASSLAERDELAGGHAYNEQF
TRBV4-1	NA	ASSQDQSLGYGYT
TRBV7-2	NA	ASSPTGAGQPQH
TRBV15	NA	ATSNGNTEAF
TRBV30	NA	AWSWDRFSYEQY
TRBV23-1	NA	ASSQRKDRSSDGNTIY
TRBV6-5	NA	ASSPQGTGGIRQY
TRBV28	NA	ASSSPRTANYGYT
TRBV4-1	NA	ASSQEPTATYEQY
TRBV19	NA	ASSMGGGIGETQY
TRBV19	NA	ASSIDGREGMNTEAF
TRBV10-2	NA	ASNGQGNGNTIY
TRBV19	NA	ASGDIRVGETQY
TRBV28	few	ASSDLSGLTGYGYT
TRBV3-1/TRBV3-2	few	ASSQDWGRASEKLF
TRBV5-1	NA	ASIAGSGHQETQY
TRBV10-2	few	ASEGQEPYGYT
TRBV28	NA	ASSFLGGYGNTIY
TRBV6-2/TRBV6-3	NA	ASSSPASGSVYEQY
TRBV29-1	NA	SVELGAGQPQH
TRBV6-6	NA	ASTIGRSYEQY
TRBV7-9	NA	AIPPRVLSGNTIY
TRBV11-3	NA	ASSLGLAGGVDTQY
TRBV28	NA	ASSTRYSNQPQH
TRBV28	NA	ASRSESPGFTTEAF
TRBV28	once	ASRLTGNYGYT
TRBV28	NA	ASTFRREKEQY
TRBV2	NA	ASSNLPGQGD
TRBV14	NA	ASSHNHFAGYGYT
TRBV9	NA	ASSEKSSYNSPLH
TRBV5-1	few	ASSLAPEIYGYT
TRBV29-1	NA	SVGSSELAY
TRBV20-1	NA	SALLGDTQY
TRBV5-1	few	ASSPRTSGVNPGTQY
TRBV28	NA	ASSLGGGSYEQY